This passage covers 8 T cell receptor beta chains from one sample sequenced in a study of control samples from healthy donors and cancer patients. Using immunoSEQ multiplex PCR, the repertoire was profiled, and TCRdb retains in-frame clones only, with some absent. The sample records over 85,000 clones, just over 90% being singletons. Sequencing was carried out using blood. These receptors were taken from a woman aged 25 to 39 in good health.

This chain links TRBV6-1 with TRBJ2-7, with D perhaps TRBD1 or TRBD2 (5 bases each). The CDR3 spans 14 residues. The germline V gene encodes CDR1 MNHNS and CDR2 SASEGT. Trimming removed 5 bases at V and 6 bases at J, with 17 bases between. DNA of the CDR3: TGTGCCAGCAGTACGGGACCAGGGATCTCCGAGCAGTACTTC. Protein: CASSTGPGISEQYF.

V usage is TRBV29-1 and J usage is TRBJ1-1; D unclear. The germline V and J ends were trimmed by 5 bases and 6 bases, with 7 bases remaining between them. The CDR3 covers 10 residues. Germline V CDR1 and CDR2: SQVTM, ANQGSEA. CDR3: CSVKWAEAFF. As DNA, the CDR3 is TGCAGCGTTAAGTGGGCTGAAGCTTTCTTT.

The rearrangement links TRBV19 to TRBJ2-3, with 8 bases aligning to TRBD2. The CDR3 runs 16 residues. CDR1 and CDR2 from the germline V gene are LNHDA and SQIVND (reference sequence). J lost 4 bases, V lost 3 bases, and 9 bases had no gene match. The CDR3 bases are TGTGCCAGTAGTATTTACCCAGCGGGAGTCCCAGATACGCAGTATTTT. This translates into CASSIYPAGVPDTQYF.

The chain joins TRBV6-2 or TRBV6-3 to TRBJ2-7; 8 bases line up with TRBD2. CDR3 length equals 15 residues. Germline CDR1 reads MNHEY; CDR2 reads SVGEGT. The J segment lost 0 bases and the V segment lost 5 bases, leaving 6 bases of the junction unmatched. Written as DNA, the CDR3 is TGTGCCAGCAGTCTTAGCGGGGCCGCCTCCTACGAGCAGTACTTC. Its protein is CASSLSGAASYEQYF.

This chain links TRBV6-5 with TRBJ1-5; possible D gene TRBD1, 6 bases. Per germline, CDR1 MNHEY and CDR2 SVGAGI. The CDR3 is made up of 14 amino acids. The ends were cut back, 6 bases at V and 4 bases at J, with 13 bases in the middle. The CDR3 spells CASSLGHQNQPQHF. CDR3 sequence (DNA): TGTGCCAGCAGCTTGGGACATCAGAATCAGCCCCAGCATTTT.

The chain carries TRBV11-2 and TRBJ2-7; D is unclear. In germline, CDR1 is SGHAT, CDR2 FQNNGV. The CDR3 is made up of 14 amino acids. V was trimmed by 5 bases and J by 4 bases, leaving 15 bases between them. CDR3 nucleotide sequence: TGTGCCAGCAGCCCGCGCCTTAGTTCGTACGAGCAGTACTTC. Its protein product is CASSPRLSSYEQYF. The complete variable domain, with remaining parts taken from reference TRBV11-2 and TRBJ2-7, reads EAGVAQSPRYKIIEKRQSVAFWCNPISGHATLYWYQQILGQGPKLLIQFQNNGVVDDSQLPKDRFSAERLKGVDSTLKIQPAKLEDSAVYLCASSPRLSSYEQYFGPGTRLTVT.

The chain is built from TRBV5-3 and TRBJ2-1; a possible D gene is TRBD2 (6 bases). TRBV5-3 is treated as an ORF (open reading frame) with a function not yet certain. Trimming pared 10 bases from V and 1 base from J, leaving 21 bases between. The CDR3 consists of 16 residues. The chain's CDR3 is CAQKHRETNSYNEQFF. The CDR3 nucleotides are TGTGCCCAGAAGCACCGGGAGACCAATTCCTACAATGAGCAGTTCTTC.

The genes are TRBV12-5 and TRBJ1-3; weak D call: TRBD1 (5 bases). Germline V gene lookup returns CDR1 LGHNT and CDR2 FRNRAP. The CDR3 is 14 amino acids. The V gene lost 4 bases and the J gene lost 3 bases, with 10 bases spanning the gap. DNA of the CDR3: TGTGCTAGTGGTTCGGACACTAGTGGAAACACCATATATTTT. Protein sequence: CASGSDTSGNTIYF.